This section outlines one T cell receptor beta chain sequence together with its context. Its antigen has not been determined. Base qualities are missing; no much larger clone stands one base away. This sample is drawn from a study of cytomegalovirus exposure and HLA in healthy donors (dated by TCRdb to about 2017). Some background on the complete study: In an earlier analysis of under 750 of the donors, 250 to 350 Gb of sequence data and 95 million to 130 million unique TCR beta sequences from approximately 180 million T cells were reported. The number of typed donors differed by locus: about 629-630 for A, B, C, DRB1 and DQB1; 522 for DQA1; approximately 600 for DPA1; and around 490 for DPB1. An earlier analysis of fewer than 750 of the donors used high-throughput TCR beta sequencing to judge whether each TCR beta V gene segment behaved as functional or pseudogenic. HLA typing covered class I and class II loci at four-digit resolution. Of the approximately 400 genotyped donors, roughly 80% were placed in the genetic ancestry cluster associated with self-reported Caucasian donors. Because of strong linkage in the cohort, five DR-DQ haplotypes were treated as single units for association and clustering. To predict cytomegalovirus infection status, the study brought together high-throughput TCR immunosequencing, statistical association of individual TCRs with disease status, and machine learning. Alongside the repertoire data, information on donor age, sex, ethnicity and CMV serostatus was compiled. In the later analysis, no new phenotypic data were used to find candidate immune exposures; instead, reliance was placed on TCR beta sequences and their occurrence across donors. On average, 235,054 unique TCR beta nucleotide sequences were sequenced per donor among a few hundred genotyped donors of the cohort, with roughly 19% of those sequences being non-productive. All discovery cohort repertoires had been generated on a single sequencing platform. In a later analysis, previously published TCR beta repertoires from about 670 donors were re-analyzed and high-resolution HLA genotyping was added so that TCR occurrence patterns could be studied. The study used immunosequencing to profile the T cell repertoires of about 670 subjects and linked those repertoires to cytomegalovirus serostatus. Roughly 300 gigabases of sequencing data and approximately 91 million unique TCR sequences made up an early release that covered approximately 700 HLA-typed donors. In a later genetic analysis, genome-wide SNP genotypes for about 55% of the roughly 670 donors were used, and that subset was treated as a discovery cohort. A separate validation cohort of about 110 different subjects was used in addition to the approximately 640-subject first cohort. The aim of the study was to test whether cataloging public T cell receptors could identify signatures of past pathogen exposure. Findings and caveats that apply to the study as a whole: The classifier was reported to diagnose cytomegalovirus status with high specificity and sensitivity in both the original and validation cohorts. About 17 rarely observed V segments, including chromosome 9 orphons, were excluded from the earlier analysis of 550 to 700 of the donors because counts were too low. In the study, 150 to 200 TCR beta chains were listed as associated with cytomegalovirus. Because the 87-base-pair reads could not distinguish some IMGT-functional V segments, including TRBV6-2 and TRBV6-3, those segments were excluded. It was suggested by the authors that the approach could potentially be generalized to other disease states and immunological phenotypes. According to a later analysis, TCR association rates differed among HLA loci, with DRB1 alleles showing the most associated TCRs and HLA-C alleles showing the fewest. When HLA alleles, especially DR and DQ, strongly co-occurred, attributing TCR associations to individual alleles was difficult. A later analysis associated 16,951 TCR beta sequences with specific HLA alleles at a false discovery rate of 0.05. A few of the identified cytomegalovirus-associated TCR beta chains were confirmed in vitro to be specific for cytomegalovirus antigens. Presence/absence analyses assumed roughly uniform sequencing depth across donors, an assumption that may not hold. Because some donors lacked HLA typing at each locus, the association tests relied only on the typed subset. Correlated functional status among segregating V segments might reflect linkage disequilibrium, but an unknown experimental factor could not be ruled out. A later analysis reported that several top co-occurrence clusters appeared linked to parvovirus B19, influenza, CMV and Epstein-Barr virus. In a later analysis, most CMV-associated TCR beta chains were found to appear HLA-restricted, with HLA associations seemingly driven largely by CMV exposure. Only TCR beta chains were sequenced in this cohort, and the absence of alpha or paired-chain data limited detectable features. Most TCR sequences were seen in very few donors, while some public TCRs were found in many individuals. A later genetic analysis reported fewer N-insertions in productive TCRs among donors in an Asian-associated ancestry cluster than the roughly 670-donor mean. A further reported finding was that TCR beta sequences accurately predicted the HLA-A and HLA-B alleles for most subjects in the first cohort. The only immune exposure information available for the cohort was CMV serostatus. A later genetic analysis associated a missense DCLRE1C variant with V-gene and J-gene trimming of TCR beta chains, and an independent cohort replicated the association. The sequencing pipeline was judged likely to have produced a cluster of highly shared sequence variants as a technical artifact. Compared with equally common non-associated chains, HLA-associated TCR beta chains in a later analysis were more clonally expanded and had lower generation probabilities. Broadly in line with IMGT annotations, most TCR beta V segments showed up in productive rearrangements about 87% or about 30% of the time in an earlier analysis of approximately 600 of the donors.

The cohort was made up of about 670 healthy bone marrow donors. At the time of sampling, every cohort member was nominally healthy, though immune exposures that went unrecorded were likely present. The donor was CMV seropositive and was included in the group of 250 to 350 seropositive cohort members. Every donor gave a peripheral blood sample, and the peripheral blood mononuclear cells from that sample were used for TCR beta sequencing. The Qiagen DNeasy Blood Extraction Kit was used to extract genomic DNA from the blood cell samples. Libraries came from the immunoSEQ multiplex PCR assay. A mixture of 60 forward primers for TCR Vbeta segments and 13 reverse primers for TCR Jbeta segments was used in the multiplex PCR. A multiplex PCR assay on genomic DNA amplified the CDR3 region of rearranged TCR beta genes. The Illumina HiSeq System was used to sequence the amplified TCR beta libraries as 87-base-pair reads. In the paper's pipeline: A later analysis counted about 82 million unique TCR beta chains across the 640 or so repertoires, and 9.5 million to 11 million of these chains were shared by at least two donors. To remove PCR and sequencing errors, raw reads were error-corrected and collapsed into unique sequences using a nearest-neighbor algorithm that merged closely related sequences. V, D and J gene segments were assigned by aligning CDR3 sequences to IMGT reference sequences. For a sequence to be retained, at least a six-nucleotide match to both a V gene segment and a J gene segment was required. Rearrangements were classified as productive when the CDR3 lacked stop codons and remained in frame with V and J, and all other rearrangements were classified as non-productive. CDR3 was defined according to IMGT convention as the region running from the second conserved V-encoded cysteine to the conserved J-encoded phenylalanine. In an earlier analysis of just under 600 of the donors, sequences lacking an unambiguous match to a single V gene segment were excluded. An earlier analysis of over 450 of the donors classified V segments as functional when productive rearrangements were above 56.7% and as segregating when the standard deviation between donors was above 5%. A statistical classification framework was built for diagnosing cytomegalovirus status from the catalog of TCR beta chain sequences. A later analysis assigned V and J genes by comparing TCR nucleotide sequences with IMGT/GENE-DB human TR gene sequences. Using the TCRdist pipeline, a later analysis assigned CDR3 sequences along with most-parsimonious VDJ recombination scenarios. In a later analysis, every TCR beta chain was defined by the combination of its CDR3 amino acid sequence and its V-gene family, and reads without a unique V-gene family were dropped. In a later analysis, nearly 600 highly shared, low-generation-probability nucleotide sequences were removed to address suspected cross-contamination and a sequencing artifact. In a later analysis, a clonal expansion index for each public chain was calculated from normalized within-repertoire ranks of inferred template counts. In a later analysis, generation probabilities were computed with a VDJ recombination model fitted to out-of-frame rearrangements, and the resulting probabilities were checked against IGoR. A later analysis scored TCR-TCR, TCR-HLA and TCR-CMV co-occurrence with hypergeometric tests, applying a repertoire-size bias correction to TCR pairs. False discovery rates were estimated in a later analysis by permuting HLA or CMV assignments 20 times. In a later analysis, co-occurring TCRs were grouped using DBSCAN, with TCRdist sequence similarity added in when clustering inside HLA-allele-positive subsets. For co-occurrence clustering, repertoires with fewer than 30,000 or more than 120,000 public chains were excluded, along with roughly five repertoires with anomalous nucleotide sharing. This is the immuneACCESS table as TCRdb keeps it, with only in-frame sequences that have V and J called. A part of the clones is gone; compared with another copy, unresolved V genes explain less than half, and the rest is unexplained. D and trimming come from the DNA, and the V and J calls and clone size come from that table. The sample contains about 190,000 clones, approximately 80% of them found a single time. The ten largest clonotypes hold roughly 2.1% of the sample.

The CDR3 covers 12 residues, taking in both the cysteine and the phenylalanine. Only the CDR3 DNA stays, 36 bases, in frame from base 1. CDR1 and CDR2, looked up from the germline V gene, are SNHLY and FYNNEI. Sequencing used PBMCs. The TCR comes from a woman in her late teens or twenties in good health and CMV-seropositive. The rearrangement combines TRBV2 with TRBJ2-5, and possibly TRBD2, on 5 matching bases. The J call could be wrong; TRBJ2-7 is a better fit for the DNA end. The nucleotide sequence is given as TGTGCCAGCAGGGAGGACGGTGACGAGCAGTACTTC. Its protein is CASREDGDEQYF.